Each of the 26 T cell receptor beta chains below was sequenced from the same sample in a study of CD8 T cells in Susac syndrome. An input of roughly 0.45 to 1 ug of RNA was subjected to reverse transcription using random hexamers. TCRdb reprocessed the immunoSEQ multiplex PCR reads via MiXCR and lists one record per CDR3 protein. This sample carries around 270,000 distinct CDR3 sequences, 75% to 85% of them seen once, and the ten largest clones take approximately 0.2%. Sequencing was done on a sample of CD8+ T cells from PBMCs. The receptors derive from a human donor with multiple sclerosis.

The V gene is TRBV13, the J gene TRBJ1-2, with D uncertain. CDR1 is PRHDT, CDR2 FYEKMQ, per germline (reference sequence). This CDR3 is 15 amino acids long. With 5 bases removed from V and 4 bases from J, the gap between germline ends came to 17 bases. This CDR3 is CASSTPAPAGYGYTF. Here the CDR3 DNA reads TGTGCCAGCAGCACCCCAGCGCCTGCGGGCTATGGCTACACCTTC.

This CDR3 is CSASTTGGDGYTF. In nucleotides, the CDR3 is TGCAGTGCTAGCACGACAGGGGGCGATGGCTACACCTTC. The gene calls are TRBV20-1 and TRBJ1-2; TRBD1 aligns across 10 bases. This CDR3 contains 13 residues. V lost 3 bases to trimming and J lost 6 bases; unmatched junction nucleotides: 4. CDR1 DFQATT and CDR2 SNEGSKA come from the germline V gene (reference sequence).

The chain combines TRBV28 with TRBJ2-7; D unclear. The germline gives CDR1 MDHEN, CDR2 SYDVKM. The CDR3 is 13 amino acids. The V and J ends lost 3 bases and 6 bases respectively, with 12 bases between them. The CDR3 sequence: CASSFFPSREQYF. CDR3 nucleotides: TGTGCCAGCAGTTTTTTCCCCTCCCGCGAGCAGTACTTC.

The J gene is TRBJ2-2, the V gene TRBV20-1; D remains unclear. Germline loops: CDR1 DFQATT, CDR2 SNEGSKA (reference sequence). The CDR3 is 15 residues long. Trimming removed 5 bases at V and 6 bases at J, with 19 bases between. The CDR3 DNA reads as TGCAGTGCTCCTAGACCATCTTCTCCCCCCGGGGAGCTGTTTTTT. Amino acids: CSAPRPSSPPGELFF.

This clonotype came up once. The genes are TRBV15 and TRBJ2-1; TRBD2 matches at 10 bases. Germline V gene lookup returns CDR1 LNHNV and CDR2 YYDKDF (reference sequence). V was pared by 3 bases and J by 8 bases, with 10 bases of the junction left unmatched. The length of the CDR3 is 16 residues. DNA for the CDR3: TGTGCCACCAGCAGCCTAGCGGGAGAAATCGGGGATGAGCAGTTCTTC. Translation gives CATSSLAGEIGDEQFF.

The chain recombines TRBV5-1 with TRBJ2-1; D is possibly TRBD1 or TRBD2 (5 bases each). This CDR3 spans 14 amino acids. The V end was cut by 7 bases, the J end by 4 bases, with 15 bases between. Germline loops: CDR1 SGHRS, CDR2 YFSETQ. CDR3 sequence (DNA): TGCGCCAGCGGGAGTGGTGGGGGATACAATGAGCAGTTCTTC. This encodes CASGSGGGYNEQFF. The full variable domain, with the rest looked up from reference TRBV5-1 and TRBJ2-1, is KAGVTQTPRYLIKTRGQQVTLSCSPISGHRSVSWYQQTPGQGLQFLFEYFSETQRNKGNFPGRFSGRQFSNSRSEMNVSTLELGDSALYLCASGSGGGYNEQFFGPGTRLTVL.

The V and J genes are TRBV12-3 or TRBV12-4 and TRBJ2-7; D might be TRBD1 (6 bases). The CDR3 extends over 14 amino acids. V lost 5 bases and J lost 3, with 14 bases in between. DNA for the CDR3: TGTGCCAGCAGTCCCACCGGGACACACTACGAGCAGTACTTC. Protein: CASSPTGTHYEQYF.

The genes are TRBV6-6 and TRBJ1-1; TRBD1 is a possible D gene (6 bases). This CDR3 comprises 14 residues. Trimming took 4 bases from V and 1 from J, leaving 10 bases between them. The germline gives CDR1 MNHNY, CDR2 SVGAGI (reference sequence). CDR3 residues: CASSLTGPNTEAFF. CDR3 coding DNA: TGTGCCAGCAGTTTGACAGGCCCGAACACTGAAGCTTTCTTT.

The CDR3 DNA follows: TGTGCCAGCAGCTCCATCGAGTGGCGGAGATCCTACGAGCAGTACTTC. Amino acids: CASSSIEWRRSYEQYF. The chain has TRBV11-2 and TRBJ2-7, with D hard to call. The CDR3 is made up of 16 amino acids. The germline V gene has CDR1 SGHAT and CDR2 FQNNGV. The V and J ends lost 4 bases and 1 base respectively, with 17 bases between them. The whole variable domain, filled in from reference TRBV11-2 and TRBJ2-7, reads EAGVAQSPRYKIIEKRQSVAFWCNPISGHATLYWYQQILGQGPKLLIQFQNNGVVDDSQLPKDRFSAERLKGVDSTLKIQPAKLEDSAVYLCASSSIEWRRSYEQYFGPGTRLTVT.

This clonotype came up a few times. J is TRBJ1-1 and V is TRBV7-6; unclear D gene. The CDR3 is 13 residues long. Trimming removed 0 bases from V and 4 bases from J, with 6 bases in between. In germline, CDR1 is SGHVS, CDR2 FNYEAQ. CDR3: CASSLAGFTEAFF. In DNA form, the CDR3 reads TGTGCCAGCAGCTTAGCCGGGTTCACTGAAGCTTTCTTT.

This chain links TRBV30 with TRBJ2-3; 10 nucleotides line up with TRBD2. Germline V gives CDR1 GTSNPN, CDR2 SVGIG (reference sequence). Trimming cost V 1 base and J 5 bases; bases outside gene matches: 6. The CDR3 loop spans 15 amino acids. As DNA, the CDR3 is TGTGCCTGGAGTGCCCGACTAGCGGGTTTAGATACGCAGTATTTT. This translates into CAWSARLAGLDTQYF.

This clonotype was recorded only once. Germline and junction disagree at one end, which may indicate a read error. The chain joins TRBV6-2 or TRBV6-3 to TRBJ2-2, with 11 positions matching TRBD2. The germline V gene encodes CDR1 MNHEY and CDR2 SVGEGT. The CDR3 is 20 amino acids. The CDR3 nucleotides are TGTGCCAGCAGCTACTCGCCGTATCTAGCGGGAGGAATGAACACCGGGGAGCTGTTTTTT. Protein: CASSYSPYLAGGMNTGELFF.

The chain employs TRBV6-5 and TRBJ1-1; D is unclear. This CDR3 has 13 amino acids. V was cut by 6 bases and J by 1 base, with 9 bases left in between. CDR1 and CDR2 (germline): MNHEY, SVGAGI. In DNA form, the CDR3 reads TGTGCCAGCAGCCAAGAGCCGAACACTGAAGCTTTCTTT. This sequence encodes CASSQEPNTEAFF.

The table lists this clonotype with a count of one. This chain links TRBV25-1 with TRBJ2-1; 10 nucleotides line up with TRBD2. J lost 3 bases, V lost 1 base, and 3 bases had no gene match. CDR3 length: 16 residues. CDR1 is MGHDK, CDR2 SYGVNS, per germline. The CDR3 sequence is CASSESTSGDYNEQFF. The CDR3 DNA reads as TGTGCCAGCAGTGAATCCACTAGCGGGGACTACAATGAGCAGTTCTTC.

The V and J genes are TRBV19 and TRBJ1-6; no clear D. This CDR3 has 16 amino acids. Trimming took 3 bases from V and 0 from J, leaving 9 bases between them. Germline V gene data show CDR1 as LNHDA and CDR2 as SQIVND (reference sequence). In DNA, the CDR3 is TGTGCCAGTAGTATTATGTCGAGCTCCTATAATTCACCCCTCCACTTT. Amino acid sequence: CASSIMSSSYNSPLHF.

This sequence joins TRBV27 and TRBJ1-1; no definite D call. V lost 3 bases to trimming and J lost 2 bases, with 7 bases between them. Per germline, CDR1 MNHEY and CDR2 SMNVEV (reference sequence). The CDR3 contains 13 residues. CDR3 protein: CASSFSLNTEAFF. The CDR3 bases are TGTGCCAGCAGTTTCAGTCTCAACACTGAAGCTTTCTTT.

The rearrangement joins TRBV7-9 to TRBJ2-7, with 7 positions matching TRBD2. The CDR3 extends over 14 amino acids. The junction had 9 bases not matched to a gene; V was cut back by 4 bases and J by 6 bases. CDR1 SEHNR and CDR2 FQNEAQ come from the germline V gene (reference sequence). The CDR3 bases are TGTGCCAGCAGCTGGGGACTAACCCTAGCCGAGCAGTACTTC. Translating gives CASSWGLTLAEQYF.

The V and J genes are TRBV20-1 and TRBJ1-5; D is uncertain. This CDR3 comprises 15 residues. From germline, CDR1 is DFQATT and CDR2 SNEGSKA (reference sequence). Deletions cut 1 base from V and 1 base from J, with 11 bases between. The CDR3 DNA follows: TGCAGTGCTAGAGTCGGTTTCGGAAGCAATCAGCCCCAGCATTTT. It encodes CSARVGFGSNQPQHF.

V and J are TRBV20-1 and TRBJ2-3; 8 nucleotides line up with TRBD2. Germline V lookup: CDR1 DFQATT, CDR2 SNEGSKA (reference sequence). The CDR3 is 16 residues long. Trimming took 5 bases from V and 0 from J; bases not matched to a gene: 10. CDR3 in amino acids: CSAPWPSGRSTDTQYF. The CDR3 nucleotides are TGCAGTGCTCCTTGGCCTAGCGGGCGTAGCACAGATACGCAGTATTTT.

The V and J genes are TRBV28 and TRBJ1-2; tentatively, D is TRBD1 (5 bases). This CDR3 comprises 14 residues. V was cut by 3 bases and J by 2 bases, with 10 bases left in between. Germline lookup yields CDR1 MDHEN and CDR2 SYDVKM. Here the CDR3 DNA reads TGTGCCAGCAGTTTCCGACAGTTGAACTATGGCTACACCTTC. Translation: CASSFRQLNYGYTF.

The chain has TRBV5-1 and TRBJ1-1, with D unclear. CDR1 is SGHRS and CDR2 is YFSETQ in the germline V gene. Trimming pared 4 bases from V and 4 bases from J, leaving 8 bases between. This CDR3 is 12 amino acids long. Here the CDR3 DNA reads TGCGCCAGCAGCGCTGAGGCCACTGAAGCTTTCTTT. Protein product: CASSAEATEAFF.

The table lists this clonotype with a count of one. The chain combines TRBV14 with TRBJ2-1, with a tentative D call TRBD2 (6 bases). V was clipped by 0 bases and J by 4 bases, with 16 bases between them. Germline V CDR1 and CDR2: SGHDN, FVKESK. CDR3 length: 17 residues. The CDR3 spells CASSQERVGLGYNEQFF. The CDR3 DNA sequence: TGTGCCAGCAGCCAAGAAAGGGTGGGACTCGGTTACAATGAGCAGTTCTTC.

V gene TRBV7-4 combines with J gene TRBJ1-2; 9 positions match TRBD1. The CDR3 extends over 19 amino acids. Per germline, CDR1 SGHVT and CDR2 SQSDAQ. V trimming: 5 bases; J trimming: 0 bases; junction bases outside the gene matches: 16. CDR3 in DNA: TGTGCCAGCAGCCGCCCCCTCCGGGACAGGGAATTCGCTAACTATGGCTACACCTTC. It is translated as CASSRPLRDREFANYGYTF.

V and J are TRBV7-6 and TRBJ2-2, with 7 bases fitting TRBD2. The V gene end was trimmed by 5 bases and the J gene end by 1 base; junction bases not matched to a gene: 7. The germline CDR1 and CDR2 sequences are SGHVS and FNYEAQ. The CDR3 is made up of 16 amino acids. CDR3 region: CASSDGGGVNTGELFF. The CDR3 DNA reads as TGTGCCAGCAGCGACGGGGGAGGGGTGAACACCGGGGAGCTGTTTTTT.

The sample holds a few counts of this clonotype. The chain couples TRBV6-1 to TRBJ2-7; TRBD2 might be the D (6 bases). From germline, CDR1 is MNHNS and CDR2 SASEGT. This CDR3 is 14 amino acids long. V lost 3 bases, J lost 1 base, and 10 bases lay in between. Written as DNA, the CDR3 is TGTGCCAGCAGTGAGGCGACTAGATCCTACGAGCAGTACTTC. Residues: CASSEATRSYEQYF.

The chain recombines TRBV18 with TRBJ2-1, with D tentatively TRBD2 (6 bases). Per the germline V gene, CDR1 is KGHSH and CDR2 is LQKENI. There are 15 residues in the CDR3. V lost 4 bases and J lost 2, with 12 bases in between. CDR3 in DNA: TGTGCCAGCTCACTATCCGGGAGCCCCTACAATGAGCAGTTCTTC. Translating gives CASSLSGSPYNEQFF. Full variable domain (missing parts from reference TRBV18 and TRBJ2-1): NAGVMQNPRHLVRRRGQEARLRCSPMKGHSHVYWYRQLPEEGLKFMVYLQKENIIDESGMPKERFSAEFPKEGPSILRIQQVVRGDSAAYFCASSLSGSPYNEQFFGPGTRLTVL.